Following are 30 T cell receptor beta chains from one sample sequenced in a study of regulatory T cells in long-lasting Graves disease. Time point in this sample: newly diagnosed GD, antithyroid drugs for less than 3 months. After RNA was extracted from PBMCs, the TCR library was made from it. Arm-PCR of CDR3 regions and iRepertoire HTBI primers were the basis on which TCR beta libraries were built. TCRdb re-derived calls from the multiplex PCR reads in MiXCR, one entry per CDR3 protein. This sample has about 470,000 distinct CDR3 sequences, with about 16% found just once. The data were also submitted as part of a second study, on T cells in Graves' hyperthyroidism and ophthalmopathy.

Sample: peripheral blood mononuclear cells (PBMCs), taken at new diagnosis, from a patient treated with antithyroid drugs. These receptors were obtained from a woman aged 25-40 years with Graves disease.

V gene TRBV5-1 combines with J gene TRBJ1-4, with 8 bases that match TRBD1. Germline V CDR1 and CDR2: SGHRS, YFSETQ. The length of the CDR3 is 18 residues. With V trimmed by 2 bases and J by 0 bases, 9 bases remained unmatched. The CDR3 protein is CASSLGPGGPSTNEKLFF. The CDR3 DNA sequence: TGCGCCAGCAGCTTAGGCCCAGGGGGCCCATCAACTAATGAAAAACTGTTTTTT. Using reference TRBV5-1 and TRBJ1-4 for the parts outside the CDR3, the full variable domain is KAGVTQTPRYLIKTRGQQVTLSCSPISGHRSVSWYQQTPGQGLQFLFEYFSETQRNKGNFPGRFSGRQFSNSRSEMNVSTLELGDSALYLCASSLGPGGPSTNEKLFFGSGTQLSVL.

This clonotype came up a few times. The chain recombines TRBV7-9 with TRBJ2-1, with 10 bases that match TRBD2. The CDR3 runs 16 residues. V lost 3 bases, J lost 7 bases, and 9 bases stayed unmatched. CDR1 SEHNR and CDR2 FQNEAQ come from the germline V gene (reference sequence). As DNA, the CDR3 is TGTGCCAGCAGCTTCCCTCTAGCGGGAGCTAAGAATGAGCAGTTCTTC. It encodes CASSFPLAGAKNEQFF.

This clonotype was observed at least ten times. The chain recombines TRBV7-2 with TRBJ1-5; TRBD1 matches 11 bases. With V trimmed by 5 bases and J by 3 bases, 12 bases remained unmatched. Germline assignment: CDR1 SGHTA and CDR2 FQGNSA. This CDR3 spans 18 amino acids. CDR3 protein: CASSPHLRDRGDNQPQHF. In DNA form, the CDR3 reads TGTGCCAGCAGCCCCCACCTCCGGGACAGGGGGGACAATCAGCCCCAGCATTTT.

The rearrangement uses TRBV28 and TRBJ2-1, with 7 bases fitting TRBD2. CDR1 is MDHEN and CDR2 is SYDVKM in the germline V gene. The V gene end was trimmed by 2 bases and the J gene end by 7 bases; junction bases not matched to a gene: 8. The CDR3 has 15 residues. CDR3 nucleotide sequence: TGTGCCAGCAGTTTAATTCTACTAGCGAGGAATGAGCAGTTCTTC. Amino acid sequence: CASSLILLARNEQFF.

Comment on this clonotype: It is likely a read error: a sequence one base away is far more abundant. V is TRBV7-2 and J is TRBJ2-4, with D possibly TRBD2 on 5 matching bases. The CDR3 has 13 residues. CDR1 is SGHTA and CDR2 is FQGNSA in the germline V gene. V lost 3 bases and J lost 13, with 16 bases in between. In DNA form, the CDR3 reads TGTGCCAGCAGCTTGGACTCCTACAATGAGCAGTACTTC. It encodes CASSLDSYNEQYF.

This chain links TRBV11-3 with TRBJ2-1, with 8 nucleotides matching TRBD1. The V segment lost 5 bases and the J segment 3 bases; nucleotides outside the gene matches: 18. The CDR3 consists of 19 residues. The V gene's germline CDR1 is SGHNT and CDR2 YENEEA. The CDR3 reads CASSPPTPPDRAHYNEQFF. CDR3 DNA sequence: TGTGCCAGCAGCCCTCCTACACCCCCGGACAGGGCACACTACAATGAGCAGTTCTTC.

This clonotype showed up just a few times. This rearrangement joins TRBV6-1 to TRBJ1-1, with D possibly being TRBD1 (6 bases). V was trimmed by 6 bases and J by 0 bases, leaving 14 bases between them. CDR3 length equals 15 residues. The germline CDR1 and CDR2 sequences are MNHNS and SASEGT. CDR3 amino acids: CASRKGGSMNTEAFF. CDR3 DNA: TGTGCCAGCAGAAAGGGGGGGAGCATGAACACTGAAGCTTTCTTT.

This clonotype was detected ten times or more. This chain connects TRBV2 to TRBJ2-1; 9 nucleotides align to TRBD2. There are 15 residues in the CDR3. The V and J ends lost 3 bases and 2 bases, in that order; junction bases with no gene match: 2. Germline V gene data show CDR1 as SNHLY and CDR2 as FYNNEI. The CDR3 DNA sequence: TGTGCCAGCAGTGAGCCTAGCGGGACCTACAATGAGCAGTTCTTC. This sequence encodes CASSEPSGTYNEQFF.

A word on this clonotype: Mismatch with germline at one junction end may stem from a read error. The rearrangement joins TRBV5-6 to TRBJ2-3, with 10 bases fitting TRBD2. Germline CDR1 and CDR2: SGHDT and YYEEEE. This CDR3 is built from 16 residues. Written as DNA, the CDR3 is TGTGCCAGCAGCTTGAGTTGGACTAGCGGCACAGATGCGCAGTATTTT. It codes for CASSLSWTSGTDAQYF.

This clonotype was recorded a few times. Germline is not matched at one junction end, which may reflect a read error. The V and J genes are TRBV5-1 and TRBJ2-7, with a possible D match to TRBD2 (6 bases). This CDR3 contains 14 residues. Germline loops: CDR1 SGHRS, CDR2 YFSETQ. DNA for the CDR3: TGCGCCAGCAGAAGGGACTCCATCTCCTCCGAGCAGTACTTC. Translation: CASRRDSISSEQYF. The entire variable domain, with the rest obtained from reference TRBV5-1 and TRBJ2-7, is as follows: KAGVTQTPRYLIKTRGQQVTLSCSPISGHRSVSWYQQTPGQGLQFLFEYFSETQRNKGNFPGRFSGRQFSNSRSEMNVSTLELGDSALYLCASRRDSISSEQYFGPGTRLTVT.

V usage is TRBV20-1 and J usage is TRBJ2-3, with a weak D call TRBD1 (6 bases). Germline CDR1 and CDR2: DFQATT and SNEGSKA (reference sequence). V was clipped by 5 bases and J by 0 bases, with 15 bases between them. This CDR3 is 15 amino acids long. The CDR3 nucleotides read TGCAGTGCTCGCCCGCAGGGGTCAAGCACAGATACGCAGTATTTT. Translation gives CSARPQGSSTDTQYF.

This clonotype was counted only a few times. This rearrangement joins TRBV24-1 to TRBJ2-3; 7 nucleotides align to TRBD1. This CDR3 has 14 amino acids. The ends lost 9 bases at V and 4 bases at J; junction bases unmatched: 9. Germline loops: CDR1 KGHDR, CDR2 SFDVKD. CDR3 coding DNA: TGTGCCACCCAGGGGGTATTGGTCCCAGATACGCAGTATTTT. This codes for CATQGVLVPDTQYF.

V usage is TRBV27 and J usage is TRBJ2-1; D is unresolved. Germline assignment: CDR1 MNHEY and CDR2 SMNVEV (reference sequence). The V end lost 2 bases, the J end lost 2 bases, and 10 bases lay between the germline ends. CDR3 size: 15 residues. CDR3 nucleotides: TGTGCCAGCAGTTTAATGCGACTGACCTACAATGAGCAGTTCTTC. It is translated as CASSLMRLTYNEQFF.

At least ten counts were recorded for this clonotype. The chain couples TRBV7-8 to TRBJ2-3; no clear D. Trimming removed 5 bases at V and 5 bases at J, with 8 bases between. CDR3 length equals 12 residues. CDR1 is SGHVS, CDR2 FQNEAQ, per germline. CDR3 sequence (DNA): TGTGCCAGCAGCCCAAGGGAAGATACGCAGTATTTT. Translation gives CASSPREDTQYF.

As DNA, the CDR3 is TGCAGCGGCAACACCGGGACAGGGGTATATGGCTACACCTTC. Its protein product is CSGNTGTGVYGYTF. This chain connects TRBV29-1 to TRBJ1-2; the match to TRBD1 covers 10 bases. The CDR3 is 14 amino acids. J was trimmed by 5 bases and V by 7 bases; bases with no gene match: 10. Germline lookup yields CDR1 SQVTM and CDR2 ANQGSEA. The full variable domain, its missing parts supplied by reference TRBV29-1 and TRBJ1-2, is SAVISQKPSRDICQRGTSLTIQCQVDSQVTMMFWYRQQPGQSLTLIATANQGSEATYESGFVIDKFPISRPNLTFSTLTVSNMSPEDSSIYLCSGNTGTGVYGYTFGSGTRLTVV.

This clonotype turned up a few times. This could be a read error, since a much larger clone is one nucleotide away. The conserved phenylalanine or tryptophan is not found at the CDR3 terminus, so this likely reflects a read error. The chain recombines TRBV5-1 with TRBJ2-1, with 9 bases matching TRBD2. The germline CDR1 and CDR2 sequences are SGHRS and YFSETQ. This CDR3 contains 15 residues. With V trimmed by 0 bases and J by 9 bases, 7 bases remained unmatched. CDR3 nucleotides: TGCGCCAGCAGCTTGGCCGGGACTAGCATCCCTGAGCAGTTCCTC. This encodes CASSLAGTSIPEQFL.

This clonotype has ten or more counts. This chain joins TRBV2 and TRBJ2-2; 9 nucleotides align to TRBD2. V lost 4 bases, J lost 4 bases, and 1 base stayed unmatched. CDR3 length equals 14 residues. Germline CDR1 is SNHLY and CDR2 is FYNNEI. CDR3 DNA: TGTGCCAGCAGTGGCGGGAGGGCCACCGGGGAGCTGTTTTTT. Translation gives CASSGGRATGELFF.

This clonotype was picked up many times. The V and J genes are TRBV28 and TRBJ2-7; D possibly corresponds to TRBD2 (6 bases). Germline assignment: CDR1 MDHEN and CDR2 SYDVKM. V lost 5 bases and J 2 bases, leaving 10 bases between the germline ends. The CDR3 extends over 13 amino acids. CDR3 region: CASSVRGTYEQYF. The CDR3 DNA sequence: TGTGCCAGCAGTGTGCGGGGTACCTACGAGCAGTACTTC.

This clonotype appeared many times. The V call is TRBV6-1, the J call TRBJ2-7; D is perhaps TRBD2 (6 bases). Germline V gene data show CDR1 as MNHNS and CDR2 as SASEGT. CDR3 length equals 14 residues. The ends were cut back, 5 bases at V and 6 bases at J, with 17 bases in the middle. The CDR3 nucleotides are TGTGCCAGCAGTCAAAGGGACTTCCCAGGCGAGCAGTACTTC. Translating it yields CASSQRDFPGEQYF.

This clonotype appeared many times. The chain joins TRBV5-1 to TRBJ2-7; TRBD2 aligns across 9 bases. Germline lookup yields CDR1 SGHRS and CDR2 YFSETQ. The CDR3 totals 18 residues. V lost 4 bases to trimming and J lost 4 bases; unmatched junction nucleotides: 18. CDR3 loop: CASSPRDTSGSKPYEQYF. The CDR3 DNA reads as TGCGCCAGCAGCCCACGAGATACTAGCGGGTCCAAACCTTACGAGCAGTACTTC.

The chain employs TRBV7-3 and TRBJ2-2, with D possibly TRBD2 on 5 matching bases. V was shortened by 5 bases and J by 4 bases, with 11 bases between the two germline ends. Germline V gene data show CDR1 as SGHTA and CDR2 as FQGTGA. This CDR3 has 14 amino acids. The CDR3 spells CASSPTTSTGELFF. The CDR3 coding sequence is TGTGCCAGCAGCCCGACCACTAGCACCGGGGAGCTGTTTTTT.

The chain's CDR3 is CASRPWRVSADEQFF. CDR3 bases: TGTGCCAGCAGACCATGGAGGGTGTCAGCCGATGAGCAGTTCTTC. V usage is TRBV11-3 and J usage is TRBJ2-1, with a tentative D call TRBD2 (6 bases). This CDR3 region has 15 residues. CDR1 is SGHNT, CDR2 YENEEA, per germline. The ends were cut back, 6 bases at V and 8 bases at J, with 20 bases in the middle.

The CDR3 region is CATSEQGFNYGYTF. The CDR3 region has the DNA TGTGCCACCAGTGAACAGGGGTTTAACTATGGCTACACCTTC. The V and J genes are TRBV24-1 and TRBJ1-2; 7 bases align to TRBD1. Germline-derived CDR1 and CDR2 are KGHDR and SFDVKD. J gave up 1 base and V 4 bases, and 2 bases lay outside the gene matches. There are 14 residues in the CDR3.

This sequence joins TRBV12-3 or TRBV12-4 and TRBJ1-5; 10 bases agree with TRBD1. The CDR3 covers 17 residues. Trimming at V came to 2 bases and at J to 5 bases, leaving 9 bases not matched to a gene. The CDR3 reads CASSLRWDRGHDQPQHF. CDR3 DNA: TGTGCCAGCAGTTTACGTTGGGACAGGGGACACGATCAGCCCCAGCATTTT.

In its sample, this clonotype was seen a few times. The genes are TRBV20-1 and TRBJ2-1; 10 bases align to TRBD2. V lost 0 bases and J lost 6; bases outside the gene matches: 5. There are 15 residues in the CDR3. The germline CDR1 and CDR2 sequences are DFQATT and SNEGSKA (reference sequence). The CDR3 loop is CSARDSSGRPNEQFF. CDR3 bases: TGCAGTGCTAGAGATAGTAGCGGGAGGCCCAATGAGCAGTTCTTC.

This clonotype was seen at least ten times. The V and J genes are TRBV2 and TRBJ2-1; the match to TRBD2 covers 9 bases. Per the germline V gene, CDR1 is SNHLY and CDR2 is FYNNEI. The length of the CDR3 is 16 residues. V shed 6 bases, J shed 5 bases, and the junction held 11 bases outside the gene matches. The CDR3 sequence is CASRAFVAGADNEQFF. The CDR3 coding sequence is TGTGCCAGCAGGGCGTTCGTAGCGGGGGCTGACAATGAGCAGTTCTTC.

This clonotype appeared many times. The CDR3 DNA sequence: TGTGCCACCCCGGACCCCATGGACAGGGGCGCTGAAGCTTTCTTT. Translation: CATPDPMDRGAEAFF. The chain has TRBV24-1 and TRBJ1-1; 9 nucleotides align to TRBD1. This CDR3 is built from 15 residues. The J segment lost 6 bases and the V segment lost 9 bases, leaving 13 bases of the junction unmatched. Germline lookup yields CDR1 KGHDR and CDR2 SFDVKD.

In this sample, this clonotype turned up many times. The V call is TRBV5-1, the J call TRBJ1-1; 7 bases align to TRBD1. With V trimmed by 0 bases and J by 3 bases, 5 bases remained unmatched. Germline V gene sequence: CDR1 SGHRS, CDR2 YFSETQ. The CDR3 covers 15 residues. CDR3 DNA sequence: TGCGCCAGCAGCTTGGATGAGGGGGCGGACACTGAAGCTTTCTTT. Translated, it gives CASSLDEGADTEAFF. Based on the CDR3 plus reference TRBV5-1 and TRBJ1-1, the full variable domain is KAGVTQTPRYLIKTRGQQVTLSCSPISGHRSVSWYQQTPGQGLQFLFEYFSETQRNKGNFPGRFSGRQFSNSRSEMNVSTLELGDSALYLCASSLDEGADTEAFFGQGTRLTVV.

The rearrangement links TRBV28 to TRBJ1-5; possible D gene TRBD1, 5 bases. Germline CDR1 is MDHEN and CDR2 is SYDVKM. There are 14 residues in the CDR3. Trimming removed 3 bases from V and 7 bases from J, with 13 bases in between. CDR3 sequence reads: CASSFMSGYQPQHF. CDR3 nucleotide sequence: TGTGCCAGCAGTTTCATGTCAGGGTACCAGCCCCAGCATTTT.

This clonotype was counted at least ten times. The chain combines TRBV20-1 with TRBJ1-1; D not resolved. Germline-derived CDR1 and CDR2 are DFQATT and SNEGSKA (reference sequence). Trimming pared 7 bases from V and 0 bases from J, leaving 9 bases between. The CDR3 runs 12 residues. The CDR3: CSGSLLNTEAFF. The CDR3 region has the DNA TGCAGTGGTTCCCTACTGAACACTGAAGCTTTCTTT.